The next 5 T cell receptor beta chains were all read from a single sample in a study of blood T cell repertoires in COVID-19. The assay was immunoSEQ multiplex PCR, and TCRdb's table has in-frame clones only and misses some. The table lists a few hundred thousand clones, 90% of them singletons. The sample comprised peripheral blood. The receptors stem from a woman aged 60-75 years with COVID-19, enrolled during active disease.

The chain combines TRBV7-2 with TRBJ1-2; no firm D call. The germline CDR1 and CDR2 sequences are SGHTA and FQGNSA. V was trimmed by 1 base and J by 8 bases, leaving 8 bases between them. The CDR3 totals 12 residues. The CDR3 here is CASSLVQRGYTF. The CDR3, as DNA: TGTGCCAGCAGCTTAGTACAGCGGGGCTACACCTTC.

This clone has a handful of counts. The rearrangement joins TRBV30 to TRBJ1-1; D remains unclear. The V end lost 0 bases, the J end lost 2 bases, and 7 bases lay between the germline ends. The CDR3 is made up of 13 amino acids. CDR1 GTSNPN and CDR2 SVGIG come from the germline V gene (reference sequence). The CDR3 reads CAWSVQDNTEAFF. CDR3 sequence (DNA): TGTGCCTGGAGTGTGCAGGATAACACTGAAGCTTTCTTT.

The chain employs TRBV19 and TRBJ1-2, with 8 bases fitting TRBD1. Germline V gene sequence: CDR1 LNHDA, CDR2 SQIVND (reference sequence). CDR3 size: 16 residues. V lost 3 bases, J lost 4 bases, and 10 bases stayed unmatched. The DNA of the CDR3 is TGTGCCAGTAGTATGACGATGGACAGGGCGGGCTATGGCTACACCTTC. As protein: CASSMTMDRAGYGYTF.

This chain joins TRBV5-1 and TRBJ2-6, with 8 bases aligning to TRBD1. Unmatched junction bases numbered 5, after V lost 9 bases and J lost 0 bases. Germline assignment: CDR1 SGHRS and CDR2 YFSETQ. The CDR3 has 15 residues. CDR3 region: CATRQGPSGANVLTF. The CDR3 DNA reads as TGCGCCACCAGACAGGGGCCCTCTGGGGCCAACGTCCTGACTTTC.

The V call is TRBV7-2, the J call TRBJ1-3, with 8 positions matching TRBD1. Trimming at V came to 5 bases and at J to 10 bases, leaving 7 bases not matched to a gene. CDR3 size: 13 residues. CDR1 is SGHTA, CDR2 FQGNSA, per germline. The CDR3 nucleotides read TGTGCCAGCAGCACGGGACAGGCATCGACCATATATTTT. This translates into CASSTGQASTIYF.